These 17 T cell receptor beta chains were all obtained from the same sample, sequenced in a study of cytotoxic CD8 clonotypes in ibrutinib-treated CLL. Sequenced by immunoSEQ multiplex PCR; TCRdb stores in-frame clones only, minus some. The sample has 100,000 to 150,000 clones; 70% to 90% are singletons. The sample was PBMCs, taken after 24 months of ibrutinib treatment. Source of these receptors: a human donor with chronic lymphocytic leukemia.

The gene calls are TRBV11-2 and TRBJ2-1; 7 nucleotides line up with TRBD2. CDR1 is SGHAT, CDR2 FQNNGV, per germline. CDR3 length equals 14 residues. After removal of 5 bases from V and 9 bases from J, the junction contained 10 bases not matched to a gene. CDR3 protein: CASSPLAGAGEQFF. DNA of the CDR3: TGTGCCAGCAGCCCCTTGGCGGGAGCAGGTGAGCAGTTCTTC.

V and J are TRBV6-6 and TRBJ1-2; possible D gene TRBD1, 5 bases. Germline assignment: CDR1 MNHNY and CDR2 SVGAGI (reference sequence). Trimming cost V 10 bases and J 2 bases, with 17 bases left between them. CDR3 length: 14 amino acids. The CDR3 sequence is CATRNQGRNYGYTF. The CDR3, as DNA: TGTGCCACCCGGAACCAGGGACGGAACTATGGCTACACCTTC.

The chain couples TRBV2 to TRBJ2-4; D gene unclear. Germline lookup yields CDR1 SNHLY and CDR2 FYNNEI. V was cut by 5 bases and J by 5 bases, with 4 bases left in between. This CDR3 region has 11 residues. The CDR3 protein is CASSPENIQYF. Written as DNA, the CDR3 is TGTGCCAGCAGTCCAGAAAACATTCAGTACTTC. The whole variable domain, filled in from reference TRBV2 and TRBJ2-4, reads EPEVTQTPSHQVTQMGQEVILRCVPISNHLYFYWYRQILGQKVEFLVSFYNNEISEKSEIFDDQFSVERPDGSNFTLKIRSTKLEDSAMYFCASSPENIQYFGAGTRLSVL.

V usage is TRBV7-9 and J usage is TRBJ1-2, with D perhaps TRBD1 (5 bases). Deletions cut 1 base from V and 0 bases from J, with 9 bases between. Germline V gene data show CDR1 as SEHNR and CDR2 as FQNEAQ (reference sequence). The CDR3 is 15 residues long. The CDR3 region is CASSLDEGSNYGYTF. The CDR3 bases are TGTGCCAGCAGCTTAGATGAGGGGTCTAACTATGGCTACACCTTC.

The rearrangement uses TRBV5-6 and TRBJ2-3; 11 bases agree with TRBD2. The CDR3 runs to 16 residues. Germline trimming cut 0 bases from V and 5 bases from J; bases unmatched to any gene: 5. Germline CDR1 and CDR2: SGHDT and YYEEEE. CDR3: CASSLDLAGGEDTQYF. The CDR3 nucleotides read TGTGCCAGCAGCTTGGATCTAGCGGGAGGAGAAGATACGCAGTATTTT.

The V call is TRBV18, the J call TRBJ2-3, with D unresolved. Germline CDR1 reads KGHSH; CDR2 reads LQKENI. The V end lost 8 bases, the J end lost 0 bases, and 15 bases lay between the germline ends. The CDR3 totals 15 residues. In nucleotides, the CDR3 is TGTGCCAGCCAATTGATGGGTGCTAGCACAGATACGCAGTATTTT. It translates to CASQLMGASTDTQYF.

CDR3 sequence: CASSLGRRAQETQYF. CDR3 in DNA: TGTGCCAGCAGCTTGGGGAGAAGAGCCCAAGAGACCCAGTACTTC. The V gene is TRBV5-8, the J gene TRBJ2-5; D call uncertain. The CDR3 is 15 amino acids. Germline CDR1 reads SGHTS; CDR2 reads YDEGEE. V was clipped by 0 bases and J by 1 base, with 10 bases between them.

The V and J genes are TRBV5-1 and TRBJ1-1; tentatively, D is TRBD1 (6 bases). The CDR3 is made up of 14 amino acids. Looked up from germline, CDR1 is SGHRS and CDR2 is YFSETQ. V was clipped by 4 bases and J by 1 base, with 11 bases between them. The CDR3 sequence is CASSPTGQNTEAFF. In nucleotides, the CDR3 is TGCGCCAGCAGCCCGACAGGACAGAACACTGAAGCTTTCTTT.

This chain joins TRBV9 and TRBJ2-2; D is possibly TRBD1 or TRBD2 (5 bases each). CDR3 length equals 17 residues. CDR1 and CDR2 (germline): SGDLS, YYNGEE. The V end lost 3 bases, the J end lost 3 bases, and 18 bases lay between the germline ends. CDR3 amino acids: CASSEGAAKGYTGELFF. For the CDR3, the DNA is TGTGCCAGCAGCGAGGGAGCGGCCAAGGGGTACACCGGGGAGCTGTTTTTT.

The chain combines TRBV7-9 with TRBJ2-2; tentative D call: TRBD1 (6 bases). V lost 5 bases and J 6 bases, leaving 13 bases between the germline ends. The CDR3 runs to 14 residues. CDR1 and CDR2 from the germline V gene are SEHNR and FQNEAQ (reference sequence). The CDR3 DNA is TGTGCCAGCAGCGTTTACAGGGATCCCGGGGAGCTGTTTTTT. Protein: CASSVYRDPGELFF.

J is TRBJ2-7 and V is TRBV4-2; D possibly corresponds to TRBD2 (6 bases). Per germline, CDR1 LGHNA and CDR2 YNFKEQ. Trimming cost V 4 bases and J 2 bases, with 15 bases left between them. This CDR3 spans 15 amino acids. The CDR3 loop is CASSPGLDVPYEQYF. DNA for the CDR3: TGTGCCAGCAGCCCGGGACTGGATGTTCCCTACGAGCAGTACTTC.

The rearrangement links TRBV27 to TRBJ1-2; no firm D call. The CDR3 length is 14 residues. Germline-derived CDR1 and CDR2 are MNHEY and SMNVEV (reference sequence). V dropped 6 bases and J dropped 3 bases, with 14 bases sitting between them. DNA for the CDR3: TGTGCCAGCAGCTCCGGTTGGTCGGACTATGGCTACACCTTC. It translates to CASSSGWSDYGYTF.

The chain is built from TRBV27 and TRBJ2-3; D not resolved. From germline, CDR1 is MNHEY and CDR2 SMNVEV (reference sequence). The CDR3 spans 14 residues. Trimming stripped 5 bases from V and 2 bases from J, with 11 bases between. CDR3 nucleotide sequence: TGTGCCAGCAGTATCGGCTTTCCCACAGATACGCAGTATTTT. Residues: CASSIGFPTDTQYF.

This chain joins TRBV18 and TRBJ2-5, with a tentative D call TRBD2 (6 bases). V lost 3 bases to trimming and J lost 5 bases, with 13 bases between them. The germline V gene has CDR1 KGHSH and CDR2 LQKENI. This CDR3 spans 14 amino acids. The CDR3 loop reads CASSPDRAGETQYF. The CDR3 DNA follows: TGTGCCAGCTCACCGGATAGGGCGGGGGAGACCCAGTACTTC.

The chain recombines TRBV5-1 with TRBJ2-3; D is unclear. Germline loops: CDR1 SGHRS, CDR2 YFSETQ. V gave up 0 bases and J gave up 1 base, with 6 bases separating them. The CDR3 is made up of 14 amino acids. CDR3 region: CASSLVLGTDTQYF. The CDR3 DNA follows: TGCGCCAGCAGCTTGGTTCTTGGCACAGATACGCAGTATTTT.

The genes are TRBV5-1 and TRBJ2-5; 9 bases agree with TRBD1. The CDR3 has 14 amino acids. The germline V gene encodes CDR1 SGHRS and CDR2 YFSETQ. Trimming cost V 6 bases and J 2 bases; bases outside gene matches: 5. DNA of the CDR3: TGCGCCAGCACCCGGACAGGGGCACAAGAGACCCAGTACTTC. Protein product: CASTRTGAQETQYF.

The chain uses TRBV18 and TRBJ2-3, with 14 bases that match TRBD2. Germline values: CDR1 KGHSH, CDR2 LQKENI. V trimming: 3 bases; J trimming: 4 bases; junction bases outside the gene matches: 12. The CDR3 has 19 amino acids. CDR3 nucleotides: TGTGCCAGCTCACCGCCCCCGACTAGCGGGAGGGCGGGGGCAGATACGCAGTATTTT. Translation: CASSPPPTSGRAGADTQYF. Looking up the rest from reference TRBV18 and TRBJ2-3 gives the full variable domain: NAGVMQNPRHLVRRRGQEARLRCSPMKGHSHVYWYRQLPEEGLKFMVYLQKENIIDESGMPKERFSAEFPKEGPSILRIQQVVRGDSAAYFCASSPPPTSGRAGADTQYFGPGTRLTVL.